Sequencing of this TCR beta chain was carried out in a study of CD8 T cells in Susac syndrome. This CDR3 spans 16 amino acids. CDR1 and CDR2 (germline): DFQATT, SNEGSKA (reference sequence). V was cut by 0 bases and J by 3 bases, with 18 bases left in between. Random hexamers were used to reverse transcribe the RNA input (about 0.45 to 1 ug). TCRdb recomputed calls from the immunoSEQ multiplex PCR reads with MiXCR, one row per CDR3 protein. The repertoire includes approximately 26,000 distinct CDR3 sequences, 94% of them detected once, and more than 0.25% sits in the top ten. This TCR was sampled from a human donor in good health. Sequenced input: CD8+ T cells from PBMCs. This chain links TRBV20-1 with TRBJ2-7; D perhaps matches TRBD2 (6 bases). CDR3 nucleotides: TGCAGTGCTAGAGATCCTAGCGCGGTGCTTAACTACGAGCAGTACTTC. Its protein product is CSARDPSAVLNYEQYF.